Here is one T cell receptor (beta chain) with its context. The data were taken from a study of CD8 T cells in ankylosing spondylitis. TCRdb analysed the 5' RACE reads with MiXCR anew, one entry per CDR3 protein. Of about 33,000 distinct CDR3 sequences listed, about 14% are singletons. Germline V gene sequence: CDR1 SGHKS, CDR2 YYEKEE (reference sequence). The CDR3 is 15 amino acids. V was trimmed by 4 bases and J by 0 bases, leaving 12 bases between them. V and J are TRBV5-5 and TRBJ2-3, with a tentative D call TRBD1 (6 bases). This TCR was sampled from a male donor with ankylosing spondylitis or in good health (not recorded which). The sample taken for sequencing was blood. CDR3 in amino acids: CASSRIQGSTDTQYF. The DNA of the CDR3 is TGTGCCAGCAGCCGGATACAGGGTAGCACAGATACGCAGTATTTT.